This section outlines one TCR beta chain sequence together with its context. The CDR3 covers 17 residues. J was trimmed by 1 base and V by 4 bases; bases with no gene match: 9. The germline CDR1 and CDR2 sequences are MGHRA and YSYEKL. The assay was immunoSEQ multiplex PCR, and TCRdb's table has in-frame clones only and misses some. This repertoire shows hundreds of thousands of clones, around four fifths found once; its top ten account for over 5%. This entry comes from a study of cytotoxic CD8 clonotypes in ibrutinib-treated CLL. Overall study context: Partial response was seen in about 25 patients and complete response in 2; after median about 70 months, about 14 stayed remitted, some 12 progressed.

The specimen was PBMCs, collected before ibrutinib treatment. The TCR comes from a human donor with chronic lymphocytic leukemia. The chain recombines TRBV4-1 with TRBJ2-3; TRBD1 matches 9 bases. DNA of the CDR3: TGCGCCAGCAGCCGCCCCGGGACAGGGCTTGGCACAGATACGCAGTATTTT. This sequence encodes CASSRPGTGLGTDTQYF.